The 23 T cell receptor beta chains listed next were all sequenced from one sample in a study of blood T cell repertoires in COVID-19. Here immunoSEQ multiplex PCR was the method, and the copy in TCRdb shows in-frame clones only, minus some. The table has roughly 200,000 clones, more than 75% seen once. Source material: peripheral blood. The receptors here all came from a man older than 75 with acute or convalescent COVID-19.

The CDR3 DNA follows: TGCGCCAGCAGCTTTGCCGGGACTAACTACGAGCAGTACTTC. Translated: CASSFAGTNYEQYF. The V call is TRBV5-1, the J call TRBJ2-7, with 7 nucleotides matching TRBD2. This CDR3 contains 14 residues. Germline V gene lookup returns CDR1 SGHRS and CDR2 YFSETQ. The V and J ends lost 2 bases and 3 bases, in that order; junction bases with no gene match: 5. The full variable domain, completed using reference TRBV5-1 and TRBJ2-7, is KAGVTQTPRYLIKTRGQQVTLSCSPISGHRSVSWYQQTPGQGLQFLFEYFSETQRNKGNFPGRFSGRQFSNSRSEMNVSTLELGDSALYLCASSFAGTNYEQYFGPGTRLTVT.

The chain employs TRBV21-1 and TRBJ2-5; TRBD1 is the table's D call, not checked against the DNA. TRBV21-1 is a pseudogene locus. This CDR3 comprises 18 residues. The CDR3 reads CASSKGESHRGCVETQYF. Here the CDR3 DNA reads TGTGCCAGCAGCAAAGGGGAAAGCCACAGGGGCTGCGTTGAGACCCAGTACTTC.

This chain uses TRBV19 with TRBJ1-4; 8 bases line up with TRBD1. The germline gives CDR1 LNHDA, CDR2 SQIVND (reference sequence). The J segment lost 3 bases and the V segment lost 4 bases, leaving 4 bases of the junction unmatched. CDR3 length: 15 amino acids. This chain's CDR3 is CASSKQGAANEKLFF. CDR3 DNA: TGTGCCAGTAGTAAGCAGGGGGCGGCTAATGAAAAACTGTTTTTT. Full variable domain (remainder filled in from reference TRBV19 and TRBJ1-4): DGGITQSPKYLFRKEGQNVTLSCEQNLNHDAMYWYRQDPGQGLRLIYYSQIVNDFQKGDIAEGYSVSREKKESFPLTVTSAQKNPTAFYLCASSKQGAANEKLFFGSGTQLSVL.

The chain combines TRBV7-2 with TRBJ2-7; no clear D. The CDR3 has 13 residues. From germline, CDR1 is SGHTA and CDR2 FQGNSA. Trimming pared 5 bases from V and 3 bases from J, leaving 11 bases between. The CDR3 spells CASSVYSSYEQYF. CDR3 DNA: TGTGCCAGCAGCGTATACAGCAGCTACGAGCAGTACTTC. Full variable domain (missing parts from reference TRBV7-2 and TRBJ2-7): GAGVSQSPSNKVTEKGKDVELRCDPISGHTALYWYRQSLGQGLEFLIYFQGNSAPDKSGLPSDRFSAERTGGSVSTLTIQRTQQEDSAVYLCASSVYSSYEQYFGPGTRLTVT.

The chain joins TRBV7-9 to TRBJ2-2, with D unresolved. V lost 1 base and J 6 bases, leaving 3 bases between the germline ends. CDR1 SEHNR and CDR2 FQNEAQ come from the germline V gene (reference sequence). The CDR3 is made up of 12 amino acids. The CDR3 spells CASSLGPGELFF. Here the CDR3 DNA reads TGTGCCAGCAGCTTAGGGCCCGGGGAGCTGTTTTTT.

This chain links TRBV28 with TRBJ2-3; 12 bases agree with TRBD2. V trimming: 6 bases; J trimming: 2 bases; junction bases outside the gene matches: 3. The length of the CDR3 is 15 residues. Germline CDR1 and CDR2: MDHEN and SYDVKM. CDR3 region: CASSSSGGVTDTQYF. Written as DNA, the CDR3 is TGTGCCAGCAGCTCTAGCGGGGGGGTCACAGATACGCAGTATTTT.

This chain joins TRBV4-2 and TRBJ2-2, with D perhaps TRBD2 (6 bases). The CDR3 consists of 16 residues. Looked up from germline, CDR1 is LGHNA and CDR2 is YNFKEQ. Deletions cut 1 base from V and 2 bases from J, with 11 bases between. The DNA for the CDR3 is TGTGCCAGCAGCCAAGCGGCGGGATTCAACACCGGGGAGCTGTTTTTT. This sequence encodes CASSQAAGFNTGELFF.

CDR3 DNA: TGTGCCAGCAGTCTACTAGGTGAGCAGTTCTTC. Residues: CASSLLGEQFF. The chain combines TRBV7-9 with TRBJ2-1; tentatively, D is TRBD2 (5 bases). V was shortened by 6 bases and J by 9 bases, with 9 bases between the two germline ends. In germline, CDR1 is SEHNR, CDR2 FQNEAQ (reference sequence). The CDR3 is made up of 11 amino acids.

The rearrangement uses TRBV28 and TRBJ1-5, with D tentatively TRBD1 (6 bases). The CDR3 extends over 13 amino acids. Trimming removed 5 bases from V and 3 bases from J, with 8 bases in between. Germline V lookup: CDR1 MDHEN, CDR2 SYDVKM. CDR3 sequence: CASSRTVNQPQHF. Here the CDR3 DNA reads TGTGCCAGCAGTCGGACAGTCAATCAGCCCCAGCATTTT. Drawing the rest from reference TRBV28 and TRBJ1-5, the complete variable domain is DVKVTQSSRYLVKRTGEKVFLECVQDMDHENMFWYRQDPGLGLRLIYFSYDVKMKEKGDIPEGYSVSREKKERFSLILESASTNQTSMYLCASSRTVNQPQHFGDGTRLSIL.

This chain joins TRBV28 and TRBJ1-5, with D possibly TRBD1 on 5 matching bases. Trimming shortened V by 3 bases and J by 4 bases, and 13 bases separated the two germline ends. CDR3 size: 15 residues. The germline CDR1 and CDR2 sequences are MDHEN and SYDVKM. The CDR3 DNA reads as TGTGCCAGCAGTTTCGGGGACGGGAGAAATCAGCCCCAGCATTTT. This sequence encodes CASSFGDGRNQPQHF.

V is TRBV5-1 and J is TRBJ2-7, with TRBD1 matching 7 bases. V was clipped by 4 bases and J by 5 bases; unmatched bases: 9. The CDR3 length is 14 residues. Germline V gene lookup returns CDR1 SGHRS and CDR2 YFSETQ. The CDR3 DNA follows: TGCGCCAGCAGCAAGGGACAGACACTCAACGAGCAGTACTTC. Translation gives CASSKGQTLNEQYF. Full variable domain (outside the CDR3, taken from reference TRBV5-1 and TRBJ2-7): KAGVTQTPRYLIKTRGQQVTLSCSPISGHRSVSWYQQTPGQGLQFLFEYFSETQRNKGNFPGRFSGRQFSNSRSEMNVSTLELGDSALYLCASSKGQTLNEQYFGPGTRLTVT.

The V and J genes are TRBV7-7 and TRBJ2-1, with D possibly TRBD1 on 5 matching bases. The CDR3 sequence is 14 residues long. The V and J ends lost 5 bases and 9 bases respectively, with 17 bases between them. CDR1 is SSHAT and CDR2 is FNYEAQ in the germline V gene (reference sequence). CDR3 in DNA: TGTGCCAGCAGCGTAACCCAGGGAAGTGGTGAGCAGTTCTTC. Translated: CASSVTQGSGEQFF.

This clone was found a few times. The chain combines TRBV5-4 with TRBJ2-2; TRBD2 matches 7 bases. Germline V gene sequence: CDR1 SGHNT, CDR2 YYREEE (reference sequence). This CDR3 has 15 amino acids. Trimming removed 4 bases from V and 3 bases from J; junction bases left unmatched: 6. CDR3 sequence: CASSPRLADTGELFF. As DNA, the CDR3 is TGTGCCAGCAGCCCCAGGCTAGCGGACACCGGGGAGCTGTTTTTT.

This sequence joins TRBV3-1 (or the pseudogene TRBV3-2) and TRBJ1-1; D gene uncertain. Looked up from germline, CDR1 is LGHDT and CDR2 is YNNKEL (reference sequence). The CDR3 extends over 15 amino acids. Trimming took off 1 base at V and 0 bases at J, with 9 bases between the two ends. This CDR3 reads CASSQAAGMNTEAFF. CDR3 bases: TGTGCCAGCAGCCAAGCGGCAGGCATGAACACTGAAGCTTTCTTT.

V usage is TRBV2 and J usage is TRBJ2-1; TRBD1 matches at 8 bases. The CDR3 runs 15 residues. V shed 3 bases and J 6 bases; nucleotides not matched to a gene: 7. Germline V gene sequence: CDR1 SNHLY, CDR2 FYNNEI. DNA for the CDR3: TGTGCCAGCAGTGACGTGGACAGGGCTAGCAATGAGCAGTTCTTC. This gives the protein CASSDVDRASNEQFF.

This clone was observed a single time. The chain recombines TRBV13 with TRBJ2-2, with TRBD2 matching over 12 bases. Germline CDR1 is PRHDT and CDR2 is FYEKMQ (reference sequence). The V and J ends lost 3 bases and 4 bases, in that order; junction bases with no gene match: 0. The CDR3 covers 15 residues. The CDR3, as DNA: TGTGCCAGCAGCTTGGGACTAGCGGGCACCGGGGAGCTGTTTTTT. Translated, it gives CASSLGLAGTGELFF.

In this sample, this clone turned up a few times. The chain employs TRBV7-3 and TRBJ1-1; possible D gene TRBD1, 5 bases. This CDR3 is 13 amino acids long. The V and J ends lost 5 bases and 1 base respectively, with 8 bases between them. Looked up from germline, CDR1 is SGHTA and CDR2 is FQGTGA. This CDR3 reads CASSTQGNTEAFF. The CDR3 bases are TGTGCCAGCAGCACCCAGGGGAACACTGAAGCTTTCTTT. The variable domain in full, with the rest retrieved from reference TRBV7-3 and TRBJ1-1, is GAGVSQTPSNKVTEKGKYVELRCDPISGHTALYWYRQSLGQGPEFLIYFQGTGAADDSGLPNDRFFAVRPEGSVSTLKIQRTERGDSAVYLCASSTQGNTEAFFGQGTRLTVV.

The chain combines TRBV4-1 with TRBJ2-1; possibly TRBD1 for D (7 bases). CDR1 and CDR2 from the germline V gene are MGHRA and YSYEKL. The CDR3 spans 16 residues. Trimming removed 3 bases from V and 8 bases from J, with 20 bases in between. This CDR3 is CASSHPGGGRVDEQFF. The CDR3 DNA sequence: TGCGCCAGCAGCCACCCAGGAGGGGGCCGGGTCGATGAGCAGTTCTTC.

The J gene is TRBJ2-1, the V gene TRBV19; D perhaps matches TRBD2 (5 bases). Germline CDR1 LNHDA, CDR2 SQIVND (reference sequence). This CDR3 is 14 amino acids long. Trimming shortened V by 4 bases and J by 6 bases, and 13 bases separated the two germline ends. In DNA, the CDR3 is TGTGCCAGTAGTACCGCCAGGACTGGCAATGAGCAGTTCTTC. This encodes CASSTARTGNEQFF.

V usage is TRBV6-5 and J usage is TRBJ2-7; 7 bases match TRBD1. Trimming cost V 2 bases and J 6 bases; bases outside gene matches: 4. This CDR3 has 13 residues. CDR1 and CDR2 from the germline V gene are MNHEY and SVGAGI. The DNA for the CDR3 is TGTGCCAGCAGTTACGACAGGGTAAGCGAGCAGTACGTC. Protein sequence: CASSYDRVSEQYV.

Here the CDR3 DNA reads TGTGCCAGCTCCACCGGAACAGACAGGGTCTCTGAGCAGTTCTTC. Translated, it gives CASSTGTDRVSEQFF. The rearrangement uses TRBV18 and TRBJ2-1; TRBD1 agrees at 7 bases. With 6 bases clipped from V and 9 bases from J, the junction kept 14 bases outside the gene matches. Germline values: CDR1 KGHSH, CDR2 LQKENI. This CDR3 spans 15 amino acids.

The V gene is TRBV5-5, the J gene TRBJ2-5; tentative D call: TRBD2 (5 bases). The germline V gene encodes CDR1 SGHKS and CDR2 YYEKEE (reference sequence). The length of the CDR3 is 14 residues. V was trimmed by 2 bases and J by 5 bases, leaving 13 bases between them. In nucleotides, the CDR3 is TGTGCCAGCAGCTTAGGTATAGGCGGGGAGACCCAGTACTTC. This codes for CASSLGIGGETQYF.

The chain combines TRBV18 with TRBJ1-6; perhaps TRBD1 as D (6 bases). This CDR3 has 15 residues. Germline V lookup: CDR1 KGHSH, CDR2 LQKENI. V was pared by 3 bases and J by 6 bases, with 12 bases between. The CDR3 region is CASSPSLGANSPLHF. Written as DNA, the CDR3 is TGTGCCAGCTCACCCTCTCTGGGGGCTAATTCACCCCTCCACTTT. The full variable domain, with the rest looked up from reference TRBV18 and TRBJ1-6, is NAGVMQNPRHLVRRRGQEARLRCSPMKGHSHVYWYRQLPEEGLKFMVYLQKENIIDESGMPKERFSAEFPKEGPSILRIQQVVRGDSAAYFCASSPSLGANSPLHFGNGTRLTVT.